This T cell receptor beta chain was found in a study of T cells in localized non-small cell lung cancer. TCRdb's table, derived via immunoSEQ multiplex PCR, lists solely in-frame clones and lacks some. The sample holds tens of thousands of clones, roughly 80% seen once. General observations from the study: Maximal T cell clonality occurred in uninvolved adjacent lung, with tumor ranking below it. Adjacent lung tissue had a median around 50 of the top 100 clones found in the tumor.

The germline V gene has CDR1 SEHNR and CDR2 FQNEAQ (reference sequence). The CDR3 totals 15 residues. Losses at the gene ends were 9 bases for V and 4 bases for J; bases not matched to a gene: 13. To note about this clone: Its cognate antigen is unknown.

V and J are TRBV7-9 and TRBJ1-1; TRBD1 matches 8 bases. This sequence originates from a man aged 35 to 70 with stage II lung adenocarcinoma. The source material was PBMCs, sampled before any cancer treatment. CDR3 sequence (DNA): TGTGCCAGTCAGCAGGGGGCGCTCGGTAGCACTGAAGCTTTCTTT. Its protein is CASQQGALGSTEAFF.